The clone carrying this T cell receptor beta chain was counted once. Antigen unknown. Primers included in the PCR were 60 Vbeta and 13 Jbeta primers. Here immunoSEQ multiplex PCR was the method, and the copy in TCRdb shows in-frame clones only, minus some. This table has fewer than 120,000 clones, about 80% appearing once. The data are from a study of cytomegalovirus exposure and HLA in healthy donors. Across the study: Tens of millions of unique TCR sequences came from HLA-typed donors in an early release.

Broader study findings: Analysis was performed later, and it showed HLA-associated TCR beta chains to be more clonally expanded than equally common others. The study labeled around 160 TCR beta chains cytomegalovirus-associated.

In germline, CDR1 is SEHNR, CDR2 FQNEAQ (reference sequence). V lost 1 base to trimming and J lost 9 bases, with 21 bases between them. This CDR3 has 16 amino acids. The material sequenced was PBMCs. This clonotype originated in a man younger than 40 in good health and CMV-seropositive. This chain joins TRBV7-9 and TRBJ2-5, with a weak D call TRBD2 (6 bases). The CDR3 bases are TGTGCCAGCAGCTTAGTGGAGGGACCCCGAATTGAGCCCCAGTACTTC. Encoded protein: CASSLVEGPRIEPQYF.